The 5 T cell receptor beta chains below come from one sample, sequenced in a study of shared clonotypes between healthy human individuals. The assay was immunoSEQ multiplex PCR, and TCRdb's table has in-frame clones only and misses some. In the table there are approximately 620,000 clones, roughly 97% of which are singletons. The sample was naive CD4+ T cells sorted from blood. Subset of the sample: CD45RA+ positively selected. Receptors were obtained from a woman younger than 45 in good health.

This chain connects TRBV28 to TRBJ2-5; D call uncertain. The germline V gene encodes CDR1 MDHEN and CDR2 SYDVKM. This CDR3 comprises 15 residues. Trimming left V 3 bases short and J 5 bases short, with 16 bases between. The CDR3 region has the DNA TGTGCCAGCAGTTTGGACCGGATAATTAGGGAGACCCAGTACTTC. This translates into CASSLDRIIRETQYF.

The chain employs TRBV18 and TRBJ2-2, with TRBD2 matching over 13 bases. CDR3 size: 16 residues. The trim removed 4 bases at V and 5 bases at J, leaving 4 bases unmatched. The germline V gene encodes CDR1 KGHSH and CDR2 LQKENI. The CDR3: CASSLRTSGSTGELFF. The CDR3 DNA reads as TGTGCCAGCTCACTTCGGACTAGCGGGAGTACCGGGGAGCTGTTTTTT.

This clone was seen a single time. V is TRBV7-9 and J is TRBJ1-4; 10 nucleotides line up with TRBD1. Germline CDR1 is SEHNR and CDR2 is FQNEAQ (reference sequence). This CDR3 has 15 amino acids. V was pared by 0 bases and J by 7 bases, with 2 bases of the junction left unmatched. The chain's CDR3 is CASSLAGTGVEKLFF. The CDR3 DNA follows: TGTGCCAGCAGCTTAGCGGGGACAGGGGTTGAAAAACTGTTTTTT.

This rearrangement joins TRBV28 to TRBJ2-7; D is uncertain. Germline CDR1 is MDHEN and CDR2 is SYDVKM. V was shortened by 4 bases and J by 3 bases, with 7 bases between the two germline ends. This CDR3 spans 12 amino acids. The CDR3 DNA reads TGTGCCAGCAGTTATCAGTACTACGAGCAGTACTTC. Protein sequence: CASSYQYYEQYF.

The chain is built from TRBV18 and TRBJ2-7; TRBD1 aligns across 9 bases. Trimming cost V 4 bases and J 6 bases; bases outside gene matches: 1. Germline V gives CDR1 KGHSH, CDR2 LQKENI. The CDR3 loop spans 12 amino acids. The CDR3 DNA sequence: TGTGCCAGCTCACAGACAGGGGGCGAGCAGTACTTC. Translation gives CASSQTGGEQYF.